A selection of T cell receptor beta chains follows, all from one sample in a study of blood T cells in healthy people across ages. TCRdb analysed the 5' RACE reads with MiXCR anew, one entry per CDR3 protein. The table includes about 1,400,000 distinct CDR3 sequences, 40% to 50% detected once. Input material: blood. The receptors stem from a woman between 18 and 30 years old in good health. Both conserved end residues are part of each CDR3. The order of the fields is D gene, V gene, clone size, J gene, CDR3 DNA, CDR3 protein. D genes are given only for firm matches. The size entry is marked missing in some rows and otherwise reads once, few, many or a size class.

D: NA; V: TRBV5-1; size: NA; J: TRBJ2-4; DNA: TGCGCCAGCAGCTTGGAGCCTCGGTCCAAAAACATTCAGTACTTC; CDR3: CASSLEPRSKNIQYF
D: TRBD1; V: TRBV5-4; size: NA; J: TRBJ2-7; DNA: TGTGCCGGCAGCTTGGGGGGACAGGGGAACTACGAGCAGTACTTC; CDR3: CAGSLGGQGNYEQYF
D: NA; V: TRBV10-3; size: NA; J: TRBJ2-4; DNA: TGTGCCATCAGTGAACAGCTAGCCAAAAACATTCAGTACTTC; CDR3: CAISEQLAKNIQYF
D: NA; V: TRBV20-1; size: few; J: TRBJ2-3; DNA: TGCAGTGCTAGAGGGGCCAGTAGCACAGATACGCAGTATTTT; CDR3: CSARGASSTDTQYF
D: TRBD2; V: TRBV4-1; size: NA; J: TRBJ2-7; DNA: TGCGCCAGCAGCCCGGGACTAGCGGGAGGGAGCTCCTACAATGAGCAGTACTTC; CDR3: CASSPGLAGGSSYNEQYF
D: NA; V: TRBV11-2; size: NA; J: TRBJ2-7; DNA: TGTGCCAGCAGCTTATTCACCGGCGGAAAGGGATCCTACGAGCAGTACTTC; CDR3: CASSLFTGGKGSYEQYF
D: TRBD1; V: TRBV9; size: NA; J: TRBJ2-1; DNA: TGTGCCAGCAGCGTGTCGGGGACAGAAGTGAATGAGCAGTTCTTC; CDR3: CASSVSGTEVNEQFF
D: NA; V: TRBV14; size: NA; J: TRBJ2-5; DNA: TGTGCCAGCAGCCACGACACGCTACAAGAGACCCAGTACTTC; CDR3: CASSHDTLQETQYF
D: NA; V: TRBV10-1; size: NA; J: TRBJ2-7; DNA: TGCGCCAGCCGAGGGGGTAACGACGAGCAGTACTTC; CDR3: CASRGGNDEQYF
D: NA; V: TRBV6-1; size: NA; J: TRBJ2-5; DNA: TGTGCCAGCAGTTATAGCCCTCGAGAGACCCAGTACTTC; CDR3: CASSYSPRETQYF
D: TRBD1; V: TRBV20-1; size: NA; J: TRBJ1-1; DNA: TGCAGCTTCCTGGACAGGGGGGACACTGAAGCTTTCTTT; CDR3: CSFLDRGDTEAFF
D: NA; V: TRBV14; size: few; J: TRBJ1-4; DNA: TGTGCCAGCAGCCAAGATGGGGGGTTGAGTGAAAAACTGTTTTTT; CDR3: CASSQDGGLSEKLFF
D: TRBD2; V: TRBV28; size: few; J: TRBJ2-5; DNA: TGTGCCAGCAGGCGGGGGGGCCTGGAGACCCAGTACTTC; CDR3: CASRRGGLETQYF
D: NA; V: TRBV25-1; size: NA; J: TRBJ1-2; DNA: TGTGCCAGCAGTCCCCGACGGCCATATGGCTACACCTTC; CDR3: CASSPRRPYGYTF
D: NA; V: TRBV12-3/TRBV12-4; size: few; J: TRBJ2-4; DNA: TGTGCCAGCAGTTTAACCAGGGGCGCTGGAAACATTCAGTACTTC; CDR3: CASSLTRGAGNIQYF
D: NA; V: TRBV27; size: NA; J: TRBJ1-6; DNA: TGTGCCAGCAGTACCAGACAGGACTCCTATAATTCACCCCTCCACTTT; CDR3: CASSTRQDSYNSPLHF
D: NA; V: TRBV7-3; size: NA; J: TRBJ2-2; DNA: TGTGCCAGCAGCTTTCAGGGTCCCAACGGGGAGCTGTTTTTT; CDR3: CASSFQGPNGELFF
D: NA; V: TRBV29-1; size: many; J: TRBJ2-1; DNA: TGCAGCGTTGAAGATCTTTCAGCGGCCAATGAGCAGTTCTTC; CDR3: CSVEDLSAANEQFF
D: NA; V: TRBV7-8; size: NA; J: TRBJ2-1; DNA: TGTGCCAGCAGCTGGGGTGAGGTCAATGAGCAGTTCTTC; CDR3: CASSWGEVNEQFF
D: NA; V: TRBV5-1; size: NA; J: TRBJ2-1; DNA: TGCGCCAGCAGCCCGCGACAGGAGTACAATGAGCAGTTCTTC; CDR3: CASSPRQEYNEQFF
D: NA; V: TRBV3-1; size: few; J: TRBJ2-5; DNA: TGTGCCAGCAGCCAAGGAACTATCGTAAAGGGAGAGACCCAGTACTTC; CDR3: CASSQGTIVKGETQYF
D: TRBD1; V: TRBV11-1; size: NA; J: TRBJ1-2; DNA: TGTGCCAGCACCAATCAGACAGGGAATTATGGCTACACCTTC; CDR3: CASTNQTGNYGYTF
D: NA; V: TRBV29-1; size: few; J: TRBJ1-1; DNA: TGCAGCGTTGATGAGGACAGCTTCGAGATGAACACTGAAGCTTTCTTT; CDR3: CSVDEDSFEMNTEAFF
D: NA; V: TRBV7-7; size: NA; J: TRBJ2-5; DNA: TGTGCCAGCAGCTTAGGATTCGGAGGGGGACGGGAGACCCAGTACTTC; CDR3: CASSLGFGGGRETQYF
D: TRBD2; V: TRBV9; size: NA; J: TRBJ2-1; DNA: TGTGTCAGCAGCCCGCGACTAGCGGGAGGGTTTGAGTACAATGAGCAGTTCTTC; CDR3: CVSSPRLAGGFEYNEQFF
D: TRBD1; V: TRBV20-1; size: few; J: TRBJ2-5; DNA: TGCAGTGCTACCGACGACTCAACAGGGGTGGGGGAGACCCAGTACTTC; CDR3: CSATDDSTGVGETQYF
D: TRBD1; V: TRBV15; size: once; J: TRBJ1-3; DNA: TGTGCCACCAGCAGAGAGGCAGGACAGGGAGGAAACACCATATATTTT; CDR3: CATSREAGQGGNTIYF
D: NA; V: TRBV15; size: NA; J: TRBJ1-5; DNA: TGTGCCACCAGCAGTCGGGAGGATCCGCCCCAGCATTTT; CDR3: CATSSREDPPQHF
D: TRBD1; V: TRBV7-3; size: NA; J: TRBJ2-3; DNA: TGTGCCAGCAGCTCAAGGGGGCTAGTGGGCTTTAGCACAGATACGCAGTATTTT; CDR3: CASSSRGLVGFSTDTQYF
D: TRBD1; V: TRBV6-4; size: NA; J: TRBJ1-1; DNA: TGTGCCAGCAGCGATGGGACAGGTCCCATGAACACTGAAGCTTTCTTT; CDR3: CASSDGTGPMNTEAFF
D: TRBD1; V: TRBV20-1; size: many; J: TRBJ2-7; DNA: TGCAGTGCTAGACGCGGGACAGGGTCCTACGAGCAGTACTTC; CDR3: CSARRGTGSYEQYF
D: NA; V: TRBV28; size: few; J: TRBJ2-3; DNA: TGTGCCAGCAAGTGGGGCGTCCCAGATACGCAGTATTTT; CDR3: CASKWGVPDTQYF
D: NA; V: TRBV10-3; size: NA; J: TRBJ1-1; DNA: TGTGCCGTCAGTGAGGCGATTGTACGGAACACTGGAGCTTTCTTT; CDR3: CAVSEAIVRNTGAFF
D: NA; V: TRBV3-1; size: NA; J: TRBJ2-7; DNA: TGTGCCAGCAGCCAAGGGTCGGCCACTTCCTACGAGCAGTACTTC; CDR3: CASSQGSATSYEQYF
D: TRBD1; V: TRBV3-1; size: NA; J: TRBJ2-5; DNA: TGTGCCAGCAGCCAGAGGGACAGGGGGGTAGAGACCCAGTACTTC; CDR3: CASSQRDRGVETQYF
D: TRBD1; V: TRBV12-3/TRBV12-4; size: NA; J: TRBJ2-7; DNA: TGTGCCAGCAGCCCGACAGGGGGTAGTAACGAGCAGTACTTC; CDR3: CASSPTGGSNEQYF